Presented here are 24 T cell receptor beta chains from one specimen sequenced in a study of response to subunit inactivated influenza vaccine. MiXCR, run by TCRdb on the RT-PCR reads, gives a single entry per CDR3 protein. This sample has roughly 780,000 distinct CDR3 sequences; around 18% occur once, and the top ten carry roughly 10%. The input for sequencing was PBMCs from blood, taken 5 to 6 days after vaccination. The receptor source for this set is a man aged 50 to 59 who received an inactivated influenza vaccine.

This clonotype was found many times. The rearrangement joins TRBV10-3 to TRBJ2-2, with D unresolved. V was trimmed by 7 bases and J by 1 base, leaving 7 bases between them. Germline CDR1 ENHRY, CDR2 SYGVKD. The length of the CDR3 is 13 residues. CDR3 region: CAITAGNTGELFF. In DNA form, the CDR3 reads TGTGCCATCACCGCAGGGAACACCGGGGAGCTGTTTTTT.

This clonotype has just a few counts. This chain uses TRBV4-3 with TRBJ1-6; no clear D gene. CDR1 is LGHNA, CDR2 YSLEER, per germline. The CDR3 has 14 residues. V was shortened by 0 bases and J by 10 bases, with 10 bases between the two germline ends. In nucleotides, the CDR3 is TGCGCCAGCAGCCAAGATTTGCGCGGATCACCCCTCCACTTT. It is translated as CASSQDLRGSPLHF.

This clonotype was observed a few times. The genes are TRBV28 and TRBJ1-2; D is undetermined. Trimming removed 10 bases from V and 4 bases from J, with 10 bases in between. The CDR3 loop spans 11 amino acids. The germline V gene encodes CDR1 MDHEN and CDR2 SYDVKM. The CDR3 region is CATRGLYGYTF. The CDR3 DNA follows: TGTGCCACCCGCGGTCTCTATGGCTACACCTTC.

This clonotype appeared a few times. This chain joins TRBV6-5 and TRBJ2-2, with 7 bases aligning to TRBD1. Germline values: CDR1 MNHEY, CDR2 SVGAGI. The CDR3 has 19 residues. V trimming: 2 bases; J trimming: 3 bases; junction bases outside the gene matches: 15. The CDR3 coding sequence is TGTGCCAGCAGTTACAAGACAGGGTTGGGTGTTGGGGACACCGGGGAGCTGTTTTTT. Protein product: CASSYKTGLGVGDTGELFF.

V gene TRBV12-5 combines with J gene TRBJ2-7, with 10 bases matching TRBD1. The CDR3 sequence is 15 residues long. CDR1 and CDR2 (germline): LGHNT, FRNRAP. The junction had 8 bases not matched to a gene; V was cut back by 7 bases and J by 2 bases. CDR3 region: CASAAGQGGPYEQYF. For the CDR3, the DNA is TGTGCTAGTGCCGCCGGACAGGGGGGCCCCTACGAGCAGTACTTC.

This clonotype came up a few times. The chain has TRBV11-2 and TRBJ2-3, with a weak D call TRBD2 (7 bases). CDR1 and CDR2 from the germline V gene are SGHAT and FQNNGV. Trimming shortened V by 5 bases and J by 0 bases, and 21 bases separated the two germline ends. The length of the CDR3 is 18 residues. CDR3 nucleotides: TGTGCCAGCAGCGGGGCCAACGTCGCGGGGGCTAGCACAGATACGCAGTATTTT. Translating it yields CASSGANVAGASTDTQYF.

This clonotype has more than one count but fewer than ten. The genes are TRBV10-3 and TRBJ1-5; unclear D gene. The V gene lost 4 bases and the J gene lost 3 bases, with 16 bases spanning the gap. Per germline, CDR1 ENHRY and CDR2 SYGVKD. The CDR3 loop spans 16 amino acids. CDR3 DNA sequence: TGTGCCATCAGTGTGGACCTGGCAACCGACAATCAGCCCCAGCATTTT. It codes for CAISVDLATDNQPQHF.

This clonotype was counted between two and nine times. The chain couples TRBV28 to TRBJ1-1; maybe TRBD1 (5 bases). Looked up from germline, CDR1 is MDHEN and CDR2 is SYDVKM. Trimming removed 1 base at V and 2 bases at J, with 11 bases between. The CDR3 totals 15 residues. The CDR3 DNA follows: TGTGCCAGCAGTTTATTCCGCAGGGTAAACACTGAAGCTTTCTTT. It codes for CASSLFRRVNTEAFF. The whole variable domain, remainder taken from reference TRBV28 and TRBJ1-1, is DVKVTQSSRYLVKRTGEKVFLECVQDMDHENMFWYRQDPGLGLRLIYFSYDVKMKEKGDIPEGYSVSREKKERFSLILESASTNQTSMYLCASSLFRRVNTEAFFGQGTRLTVV.

In this sample, this clonotype turned up many times. V and J are TRBV28 and TRBJ2-2; TRBD1 or TRBD2 may be the D gene (6 bases each). The CDR3 sequence is 16 residues long. Trimming shortened V by 2 bases and J by 4 bases, and 14 bases separated the two germline ends. Germline CDR1 is MDHEN and CDR2 is SYDVKM. The DNA of the CDR3 is TGTGCCAGCAGTTTACCGGGGGCAGCTTCCACCGGGGAGCTGTTTTTT. It encodes CASSLPGAASTGELFF.

V is TRBV11-2 and J is TRBJ2-1; 9 bases match TRBD2. The CDR3 runs 19 residues. The germline gives CDR1 SGHAT, CDR2 FQNNGV. V gave up 1 base and J gave up 6 bases; unmatched junction bases: 16. CDR3 protein: CASSLVSASGDYRGNEQFF. For the CDR3, the DNA is TGTGCCAGCAGCTTAGTCTCGGCTAGCGGGGATTACAGGGGCAATGAGCAGTTCTTC.

This chain joins TRBV11-2 and TRBJ2-3; the D gene is possibly TRBD2 (6 bases). CDR1 and CDR2 (germline): SGHAT, FQNNGV. V shed 1 base and J shed 8 bases, with 16 bases lying between them. The CDR3 consists of 15 residues. Written as DNA, the CDR3 is TGTGCCAGCAGCTTAGTTGCTGGGCCGGGACTTACGCAGTATTTT. Translated: CASSLVAGPGLTQYF.

The chain employs TRBV4-3 and TRBJ2-6; D not certain. CDR1 and CDR2 (germline): LGHNA, YSLEER. Trimming stripped 0 bases from V and 0 bases from J, with 12 bases between. The CDR3 is made up of 18 amino acids. In DNA, the CDR3 is TGCGCCAGCAGCCAAGATCGGCAGGTCTTCTCTGGGGCCAACGTCCTGACTTTC. This gives the protein CASSQDRQVFSGANVLTF.

This clonotype was seen a few times. The chain has TRBV7-9 and TRBJ2-7; no reliable D call. Germline CDR1 and CDR2: SEHNR and FQNEAQ (reference sequence). The CDR3 contains 13 residues. V gave up 5 bases and J gave up 6 bases, with 14 bases separating them. CDR3 nucleotide sequence: TGTGCCAGCAGCAGTTTAGGGTACGGCGAGCAGTACTTC. Translated, it gives CASSSLGYGEQYF. Full variable domain (rest looked up from reference TRBV7-9 and TRBJ2-7): DTGVSQNPRHKITKRGQNVTFRCDPISEHNRLYWYRQTLGQGPEFLTYFQNEAQLEKSRLLSDRFSAERPKGSFSTLEIQRTEQGDSAMYLCASSSLGYGEQYFGPGTRLTVT.

This chain connects TRBV5-1 to TRBJ2-7, with D perhaps matching TRBD1 (7 bases). V was pared by 6 bases and J by 5 bases, with 21 bases between. This CDR3 has 15 amino acids. The germline CDR1 and CDR2 sequences are SGHRS and YFSETQ. The CDR3 DNA reads TGCGCCAGCACTGGTCAGGGGGGCCGGGGTGACGAGCAGTACTTC. This sequence encodes CASTGQGGRGDEQYF.

This rearrangement joins TRBV6-2 or TRBV6-3 to TRBJ2-4; D not resolved. CDR3 length: 14 residues. The germline V and J ends were trimmed by 6 bases and 3 bases, with 12 bases remaining between them. The germline V gene encodes CDR1 MNHEY and CDR2 SVGEGT. The CDR3 here is CASRPWLDKNIQYF. As DNA, the CDR3 is TGTGCCAGCAGGCCCTGGCTAGACAAAAACATTCAGTACTTC.

This clonotype occurred a few times. The DNA for the CDR3 is TGCGCCAGCAGCCAAGAGGGAGATAGCTGGGATGAGCAGTTCTTC. This sequence encodes CASSQEGDSWDEQFF. This chain links TRBV4-3 with TRBJ2-1; the D gene is possibly TRBD2 (5 bases). The CDR3 contains 15 residues. V was shortened by 0 bases and J by 8 bases, with 14 bases between the two germline ends. Germline values: CDR1 LGHNA, CDR2 YSLEER.

The V call is TRBV4-3, the J call TRBJ2-7; 7 bases are shared with TRBD1. CDR3 size: 14 residues. The germline CDR1 and CDR2 sequences are LGHNA and YSLEER. V trimming: 3 bases; J trimming: 2 bases; junction bases outside the gene matches: 4. The CDR3 reads CASSQDRFAYEQYF. CDR3 coding DNA: TGCGCCAGCAGCCAGGACAGGTTCGCCTACGAGCAGTACTTC.

This clonotype was observed a few times. The chain combines TRBV10-3 with TRBJ1-1, with 7 bases matching TRBD1. The CDR3 is made up of 13 amino acids. The V and J ends lost 3 bases and 4 bases, in that order; junction bases with no gene match: 2. Germline V gives CDR1 ENHRY, CDR2 SYGVKD. The DNA of the CDR3 is TGTGCCATCAGTGAACAGGGGAGCACTGAAGCTTTCTTT. It codes for CAISEQGSTEAFF.

The sample holds a few counts of this clonotype. V and J are TRBV11-2 and TRBJ2-3; D might be TRBD1 (5 bases). This CDR3 has 15 residues. The V end lost 4 bases, the J end lost 2 bases, and 13 bases lay between the germline ends. The V gene's germline CDR1 is SGHAT and CDR2 FQNNGV. The CDR3 reads CASSYGHTTTDTQYF. The DNA of the CDR3 is TGTGCCAGCAGCTACGGACACACGACCACAGATACGCAGTATTTT.

The chain is built from TRBV11-1 and TRBJ2-1, with a weak D call TRBD2 (6 bases). Deletions cut 5 bases from V and 6 bases from J, with 17 bases between. This CDR3 comprises 15 residues. Germline V gives CDR1 SGHAT, CDR2 FQDESV (reference sequence). This chain's CDR3 is CASSPSGGLANEQFF. The CDR3 DNA follows: TGTGCCAGCAGCCCCAGCGGAGGGCTAGCCAATGAGCAGTTCTTC.

This clonotype occurred a few times. The chain is built from TRBV6-5 and TRBJ2-3, with a possible D match to TRBD1 (6 bases). Germline V CDR1 and CDR2: MNHEY, SVGAGI. Trimming removed 2 bases at V and 4 bases at J, with 16 bases between. CDR3 size: 16 residues. As DNA, the CDR3 is TGTGCCAGCAGTTACCTTGCGAGGGGGAGCCCAGATACGCAGTATTTT. Amino acid sequence: CASSYLARGSPDTQYF.

This clonotype came up many times. In DNA form, the CDR3 reads TGTGCCATCAGTGAGCCCGGGACGGGAAGAGGGGAGCAGTACTTC. This sequence encodes CAISEPGTGRGEQYF. This sequence joins TRBV10-3 and TRBJ2-7; D tentatively reads TRBD1 or TRBD2 (5 bases each). The CDR3 consists of 15 residues. With 2 bases removed from V and 7 bases from J, the gap between germline ends came to 18 bases. The V gene's germline CDR1 is ENHRY and CDR2 SYGVKD.

The sample holds one count of this clonotype. The rearrangement uses TRBV28 and TRBJ2-1; no definite D call. V gave up 5 bases and J gave up 8 bases, with 16 bases separating them. Germline CDR1 and CDR2: MDHEN and SYDVKM. CDR3 length: 14 amino acids. CDR3 DNA: TGTGCCAGCAGTCCACCACCCCAGGCCTATGAGCAGTTCTTC. This encodes CASSPPPQAYEQFF.

The chain has TRBV5-1 and TRBJ2-7, with D maybe TRBD1 (6 bases). Trimming took 2 bases from V and 2 from J, leaving 11 bases between them. This CDR3 contains 14 residues. The V gene's germline CDR1 is SGHRS and CDR2 YFSETQ. The CDR3 coding sequence is TGCGCCAGCAGCTTAACAGGGCCTCCCTACGAGCAGTACTTC. Translation gives CASSLTGPPYEQYF.